The clone carrying this T cell receptor beta chain was counted a single time. These data belong to a study of beta chain features in type 1 diabetes. Expressed TCRB transcripts got sequenced, as all isolated RNA was reverse transcribed. Mean read depth for naive, central memory and regulatory T cell samples was approximately 3.57 million reads. Measured with immunoSEQ multiplex PCR; TCRdb has only the in-frame clones, and not every one. This table has around 290,000 clones, roughly 8% appearing once. The V and J ends lost 5 bases and 1 base, in that order; junction bases with no gene match: 5. CDR1 LGHNA and CDR2 YSLEER come from the germline V gene. CDR3 length: 16 amino acids.

Sample: central memory CD4+ T cells from blood. The TCR originated in a woman younger than 35 in good health. V usage is TRBV4-3 and J usage is TRBJ1-6; 7 bases map to TRBD1. The CDR3 loop reads CASSLRQGSYNSPLHF. The CDR3 nucleotides are TGCGCCAGCAGCTTGCGACAGGGATCCTATAATTCACCCCTCCACTTT.